These 15 T cell receptor beta chains originate from one sample sequenced in a study of PD-L1 blockade in urothelial cancer. The time point here: pretreatment peripheral blood. Only in-frame clones appear in the TCRdb table, and some are missing; sequencing was by immunoSEQ multiplex PCR. The data show approximately 51,000 clones, with around 84% seen just once and about 20% held by the top ten. Specimen: PBMCs, collected around atezolizumab (anti-PD-L1) treatment. These TCRs come from a man between 60 and 75 years old with urothelial cancer.

The genes are TRBV19 and TRBJ2-3, with 7 bases aligning to TRBD2. Germline values: CDR1 LNHDA, CDR2 SQIVND (reference sequence). CDR3 length: 14 residues. With V trimmed by 6 bases and J by 6 bases, 9 bases remained unmatched. In nucleotides, the CDR3 is TGTGCCAGTAGCCCCGGCTTCGGGGGGGATACGCAGTATTTT. Protein sequence: CASSPGFGGDTQYF.

This chain links TRBV19 with TRBJ1-2, with TRBD1 identical over 9 bases. The CDR3 spans 14 residues. J was trimmed by 4 bases and V by 6 bases; bases with no gene match: 6. Germline CDR1 and CDR2: LNHDA and SQIVND (reference sequence). CDR3 in amino acids: CASSRRDRAYGYTF. CDR3 sequence (DNA): TGTGCCAGTAGCCGACGGGACAGGGCCTATGGCTACACCTTC. Using reference TRBV19 and TRBJ1-2 for the parts outside the CDR3, the full variable domain is DGGITQSPKYLFRKEGQNVTLSCEQNLNHDAMYWYRQDPGQGLRLIYYSQIVNDFQKGDIAEGYSVSREKKESFPLTVTSAQKNPTAFYLCASSRRDRAYGYTFGSGTRLTVV.

The chain employs TRBV5-6 and TRBJ2-7, with D tentatively TRBD1 (6 bases). CDR3 length: 14 residues. The germline V gene encodes CDR1 SGHDT and CDR2 YYEEEE. V was cut by 4 bases and J by 3 bases, with 14 bases left in between. The CDR3 sequence is CASSIPGHSYEQYF. Here the CDR3 DNA reads TGTGCCAGCAGCATTCCGGGACATAGCTACGAGCAGTACTTC.

This clone was found once. CDR3 nucleotide sequence: TGTGCCAGCAGCCAAGTTGCGGGGGGGCCCCATGAGCAGTTCTTC. Translated: CASSQVAGGPHEQFF. The chain carries TRBV14 and TRBJ2-1; TRBD2 matches at 9 bases. Trimming took 1 base from V and 8 from J; bases not matched to a gene: 6. The CDR3 runs 15 residues. Germline values: CDR1 SGHDN, CDR2 FVKESK.

The rearrangement joins TRBV6-6 to TRBJ1-2; 7 bases align to TRBD1. CDR1 and CDR2 (germline): MNHNY, SVGAGI (reference sequence). There are 15 residues in the CDR3. Trimming removed 7 bases from V and 0 bases from J; junction bases left unmatched: 8. The CDR3 loop is CASTWTGSSNYGYTF. CDR3 in DNA: TGTGCCAGCACTTGGACAGGCTCTTCTAACTATGGCTACACCTTC.

The V call is TRBV5-1, the J call TRBJ2-1; TRBD2 agrees at 7 bases. The V and J ends lost 0 bases and 4 bases, in that order; junction bases with no gene match: 4. Germline V gene lookup returns CDR1 SGHRS and CDR2 YFSETQ. CDR3 length: 15 residues. The CDR3 loop reads CASSLDQGGYNEQFF. CDR3 DNA: TGCGCCAGCAGCTTGGATCAGGGAGGGTACAATGAGCAGTTCTTC.

The chain is built from TRBV27 and TRBJ2-5; TRBD2 agrees at 10 bases. Germline V gene sequence: CDR1 MNHEY, CDR2 SMNVEV (reference sequence). Trimming removed 4 bases from V and 7 bases from J; junction bases left unmatched: 6. This CDR3 is 14 amino acids long. The DNA of the CDR3 is TGTGCCAGCAGTTCGACTAGCGGGCCTTGGACCCAGTACTTC. It codes for CASSSTSGPWTQYF.

The gene calls are TRBV21-1 and TRBJ2-1; the D call in the table, TRBD1, was not verified against the DNA. TRBV21-1 corresponds to a pseudogene. CDR3 length: 18 residues. The CDR3 loop reads CASSKFRGRGSSYNEQFF. CDR3 coding DNA: TGTGCCAGCAGCAAATTTCGGGGCAGGGGGAGCTCCTACAATGAGCAGTTCTTC.

This chain connects TRBV5-1 to TRBJ1-2, with 7 bases identical to TRBD1. V lost 4 bases to trimming and J lost 3 bases; unmatched junction nucleotides: 6. The CDR3 loop spans 14 amino acids. CDR1 is SGHRS and CDR2 is YFSETQ in the germline V gene. The CDR3 is CASSGTGTDYGYTF. The CDR3 DNA is TGCGCCAGCAGCGGAACCGGGACAGACTATGGCTACACCTTC.

The chain has TRBV15 and TRBJ1-2, with unresolved D. The V end lost 0 bases, the J end lost 10 bases, and 30 bases lay between the germline ends. This CDR3 comprises 19 residues. Germline V lookup: CDR1 LNHNV, CDR2 YYDKDF (reference sequence). The CDR3 DNA follows: TGTGCCACCAGCAGAGACCTTTTTCCCAACCCCATGGCCCCGTCCGTCTACACCTTC. Translating gives CATSRDLFPNPMAPSVYTF.

This rearrangement joins TRBV27 to TRBJ1-5, with 7 bases lining up with TRBD1. The ends lost 0 bases at V and 0 bases at J; junction bases unmatched: 2. Germline CDR1 is MNHEY and CDR2 is SMNVEV (reference sequence). This CDR3 has 16 amino acids. Written as DNA, the CDR3 is TGTGCCAGCAGTTTATCGACAGGGCATAGCAATCAGCCCCAGCATTTT. Translating gives CASSLSTGHSNQPQHF.

The genes are TRBV5-1 and TRBJ2-2; the match to TRBD2 covers 8 bases. Germline CDR1 is SGHRS and CDR2 is YFSETQ. V lost 4 bases to trimming and J lost 1 base; unmatched junction nucleotides: 6. This CDR3 region has 16 residues. Written as DNA, the CDR3 is TGCGCCAGCAGCCCGGGAGGGACGGTGAACACCGGGGAGCTGTTTTTT. Translated, it gives CASSPGGTVNTGELFF.

The J gene is TRBJ1-2, the V gene TRBV19; no clear D. The CDR3 runs 16 residues. Germline V gene data show CDR1 as LNHDA and CDR2 as SQIVND (reference sequence). Trimming took off 1 base at V and 8 bases at J, with 20 bases between the two ends. The CDR3 reads CASSIVTVGIESGYTF. The CDR3 nucleotides are TGTGCCAGTAGTATAGTCACGGTGGGCATCGAATCCGGCTACACCTTC.

The V and J genes are TRBV5-6 and TRBJ1-2; TRBD1 agrees at 7 bases. J gave up 8 bases and V 0 bases, and 7 bases lay outside the gene matches. CDR3 length: 14 amino acids. Germline CDR1 and CDR2: SGHDT and YYEEEE. CDR3 amino acids: CASSLVMRGRGYTF. CDR3 DNA sequence: TGTGCCAGCAGCTTGGTGATGAGGGGGCGAGGCTACACCTTC.

This chain links TRBV6-5 with TRBJ1-6; D perhaps matches TRBD1 (5 bases). With 8 bases removed from V and 6 bases from J, the gap between germline ends came to 8 bases. This CDR3 has 12 amino acids. From germline, CDR1 is MNHEY and CDR2 SVGAGI. The CDR3 here is CASSQGNSPLHF. Written as DNA, the CDR3 is TGTGCCAGCTCCCAGGGTAATTCACCCCTCCACTTT.